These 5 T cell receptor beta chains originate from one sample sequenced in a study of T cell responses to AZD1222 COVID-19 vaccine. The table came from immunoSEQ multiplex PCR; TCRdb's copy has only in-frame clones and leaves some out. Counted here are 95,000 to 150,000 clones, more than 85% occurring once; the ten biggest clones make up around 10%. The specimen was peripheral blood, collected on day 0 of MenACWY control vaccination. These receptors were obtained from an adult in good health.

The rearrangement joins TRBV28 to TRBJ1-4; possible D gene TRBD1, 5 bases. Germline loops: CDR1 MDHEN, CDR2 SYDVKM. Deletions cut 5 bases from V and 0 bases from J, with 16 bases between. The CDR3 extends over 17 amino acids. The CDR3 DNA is TGTGCCAGCAGTGCATATAAACAGGCGTCAACTAATGAAAAACTGTTTTTT. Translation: CASSAYKQASTNEKLFF.

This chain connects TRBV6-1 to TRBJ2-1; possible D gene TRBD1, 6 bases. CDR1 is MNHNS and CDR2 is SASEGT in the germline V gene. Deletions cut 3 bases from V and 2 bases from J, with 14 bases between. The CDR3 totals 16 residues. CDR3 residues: CASSDLWTATYNEQFF. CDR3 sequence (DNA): TGTGCCAGCAGTGACTTATGGACAGCCACCTACAATGAGCAGTTCTTC.

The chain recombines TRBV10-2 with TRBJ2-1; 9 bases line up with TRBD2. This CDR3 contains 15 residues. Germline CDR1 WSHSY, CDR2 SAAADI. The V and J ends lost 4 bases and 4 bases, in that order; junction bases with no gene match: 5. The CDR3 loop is CASSVLAGPYNEQFF. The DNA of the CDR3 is TGCGCCAGCAGTGTTCTAGCGGGACCTTACAATGAGCAGTTCTTC.

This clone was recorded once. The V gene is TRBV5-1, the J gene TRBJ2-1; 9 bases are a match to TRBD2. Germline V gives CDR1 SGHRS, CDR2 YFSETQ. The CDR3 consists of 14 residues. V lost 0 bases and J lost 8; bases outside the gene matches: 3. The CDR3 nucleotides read TGCGCCAGCAGCTTGGGTGGCGGGAGGGATGAGCAGTTCTTC. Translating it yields CASSLGGGRDEQFF.

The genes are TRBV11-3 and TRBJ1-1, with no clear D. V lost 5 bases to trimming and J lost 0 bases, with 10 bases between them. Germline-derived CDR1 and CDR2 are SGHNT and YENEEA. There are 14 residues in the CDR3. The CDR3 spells CASSHTGMNTEAFF. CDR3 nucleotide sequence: TGTGCCAGCAGCCACACGGGGATGAACACTGAAGCTTTCTTT.